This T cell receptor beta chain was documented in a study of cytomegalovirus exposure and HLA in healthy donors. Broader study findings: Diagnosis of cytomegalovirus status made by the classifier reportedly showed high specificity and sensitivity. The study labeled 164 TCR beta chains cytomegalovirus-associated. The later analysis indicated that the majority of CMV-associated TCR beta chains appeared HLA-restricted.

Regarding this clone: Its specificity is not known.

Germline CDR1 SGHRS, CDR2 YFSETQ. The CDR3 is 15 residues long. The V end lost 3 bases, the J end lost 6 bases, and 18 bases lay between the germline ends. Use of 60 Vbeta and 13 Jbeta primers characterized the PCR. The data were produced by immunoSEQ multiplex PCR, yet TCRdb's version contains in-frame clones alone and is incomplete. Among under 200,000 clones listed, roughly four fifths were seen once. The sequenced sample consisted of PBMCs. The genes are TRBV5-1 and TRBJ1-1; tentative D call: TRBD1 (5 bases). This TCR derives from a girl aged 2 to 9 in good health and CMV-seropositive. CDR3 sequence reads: CASSSVLGGEAEAFF. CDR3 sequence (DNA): TGCGCCAGCAGCTCCGTCTTGGGGGGGGAAGCTGAAGCTTTCTTT.